Each of the 15 T cell receptor beta chains below was sequenced from the same sample in a study of multiple sclerosis patients with progressive multifocal leukoencephalopathy. As to time point: before natalizumab initiation. Some clones are missing from TCRdb's copy, which holds only in-frame ones; the method was immunoSEQ multiplex PCR. The sample comprises tens of thousands of clones, 88% of which are singletons, and approximately 1% rests with the top ten. The sequencing input was PBMCs. Source of these receptors: a human donor with multiple sclerosis.

The genes are TRBV28 and TRBJ1-2; D ambiguous. V was trimmed by 2 bases and J by 2 bases, leaving 6 bases between them. The CDR3 consists of 13 residues. Germline V lookup: CDR1 MDHEN, CDR2 SYDVKM. In DNA, the CDR3 is TGTGCCAGCAGTTTAGACACAAACTATGGCTACACCTTC. It is translated as CASSLDTNYGYTF.

The chain has TRBV6-4 and TRBJ2-2; D unresolved. CDR1 and CDR2 (germline): MRHNA, SNTAGT. V gave up 3 bases and J gave up 0 bases, with 14 bases separating them. The CDR3 is 17 residues long. CDR3 in amino acids: CASSESGGGANTGELFF. The CDR3 nucleotides read TGTGCCAGCAGTGAGTCTGGTGGCGGAGCGAACACCGGGGAGCTGTTTTTT.

The chain combines TRBV6-6 with TRBJ2-7; D is undetermined. Germline values: CDR1 MNHNY, CDR2 SVGAGI (reference sequence). V was shortened by 2 bases and J by 1 base, with 15 bases between the two germline ends. This CDR3 contains 16 residues. DNA for the CDR3: TGTGCCAGCAGTTACGAGGCAGCCGGAGCTTCCTACGAGCAGTACTTC. Residues: CASSYEAAGASYEQYF.

This chain uses TRBV29-1 with TRBJ2-5, with 7 positions matching TRBD1. Trimming at V came to 6 bases and at J to 4 bases, leaving 14 bases not matched to a gene. The CDR3 length is 15 residues. The V gene's germline CDR1 is SQVTM and CDR2 ANQGSEA. The CDR3 region is CSVPGTASSLETQYF. As DNA, the CDR3 is TGCAGCGTCCCTGGGACAGCATCATCCTTAGAGACCCAGTACTTC.

The chain is built from TRBV4-2 and TRBJ1-6; D is unresolved. From germline, CDR1 is LGHNA and CDR2 YNFKEQ. The V end was cut by 0 bases, the J end by 10 bases, with 13 bases between. The CDR3 loop spans 15 amino acids. This CDR3 reads CASSQERSTKSPLHF. The CDR3, as DNA: TGTGCCAGCAGCCAAGAACGGAGTACCAAGTCACCCCTCCACTTT.

The chain employs TRBV15 and TRBJ2-3, with D tentatively TRBD1 or TRBD2 (5 bases each). The germline V gene encodes CDR1 LNHNV and CDR2 YYDKDF (reference sequence). The CDR3 spans 15 residues. V was clipped by 4 bases and J by 7 bases, with 18 bases between them. The CDR3 DNA reads as TGTGCCACCAGCACCGACCCCCTAGAGGGGAATACGCAGTATTTT. Translating it yields CATSTDPLEGNTQYF.

The chain joins TRBV9 to TRBJ2-7; TRBD2 matches 7 bases. There are 13 residues in the CDR3. After removal of 3 bases from V and 6 bases from J, the junction contained 6 bases not matched to a gene. Per germline, CDR1 SGDLS and CDR2 YYNGEE. CDR3 coding DNA: TGTGCCAGCAGCGGCGGGGGTTTTCGCGAGCAGTACTTC. Translated: CASSGGGFREQYF.

V and J are TRBV12-5 and TRBJ1-1; possibly TRBD1 for D (5 bases). The germline V and J ends were trimmed by 2 bases and 11 bases, with 15 bases remaining between them. The CDR3 length is 13 residues. In germline, CDR1 is LGHNT, CDR2 FRNRAP. Here the CDR3 reads CASGLPASGRAFF. The CDR3 nucleotides read TGTGCTAGTGGTTTGCCGGCCTCGGGGCGGGCTTTCTTT. Full variable domain (outside the CDR3, taken from reference TRBV12-5 and TRBJ1-1): DARVTQTPRHKVTEMGQEVTMRCQPILGHNTVFWYRQTMMQGLELLAYFRNRAPLDDSGMPKDRFSAEMPDATLATLKIQPSEPRDSAVYFCASGLPASGRAFFGQGTRLTVV.

The chain joins TRBV6-1 to TRBJ1-6; D remains ambiguous. The CDR3 runs to 15 residues. Germline assignment: CDR1 MNHNS and CDR2 SASEGT. The ends were cut back, 3 bases at V and 4 bases at J, with 10 bases in the middle. DNA for the CDR3: TGTGCCAGCAGTGAGGGGTTCATGTATAATTCACCCCTCCACTTT. It is translated as CASSEGFMYNSPLHF.

The chain links TRBV27 to TRBJ1-6; unclear D gene. V lost 4 bases to trimming and J lost 14 bases, with 9 bases between them. Looked up from germline, CDR1 is MNHEY and CDR2 is SMNVEV (reference sequence). The CDR3 has 11 amino acids. CDR3 in DNA: TGTGCCAGCAGTTCCGGCGCGGCCCTCCACTTT. Translation gives CASSSGAALHF.

V is TRBV4-1 and J is TRBJ2-7, with D perhaps matching TRBD2 (6 bases). The CDR3 spans 14 residues. Germline CDR1 MGHRA, CDR2 YSYEKL. The ends were cut back, 5 bases at V and 1 base at J, with 12 bases in the middle. The CDR3 DNA is TGCGCCAGCAGCGTGGAGGGGCAATCCTACGAGCAGTACTTC. This translates into CASSVEGQSYEQYF.

V gene TRBV4-3 combines with J gene TRBJ2-5; a weak D match, TRBD1 (5 bases). Trimming removed 5 bases at V and 5 bases at J, with 24 bases between. The CDR3 totals 17 residues. CDR1 is LGHNA, CDR2 YSLEER, per germline. CDR3 coding DNA: TGCGCCAGCAGCTCCAACGCGTGGGGCTCGGCCTCGGAGACCCAGTACTTC. Protein: CASSSNAWGSASETQYF.

V gene TRBV5-1 combines with J gene TRBJ1-2; 10 nucleotides match TRBD1. The CDR3 runs to 14 residues. CDR1 is SGHRS and CDR2 is YFSETQ in the germline V gene. V was pared by 0 bases and J by 10 bases, with 6 bases of the junction left unmatched. The CDR3 bases are TGCGCCAGCAGCTTGGAAGGGACAGGGGTGGACTACACCTTC. Encoded protein: CASSLEGTGVDYTF.

V is TRBV28 and J is TRBJ2-3; D call uncertain. The CDR3 is 12 residues long. In germline, CDR1 is MDHEN, CDR2 SYDVKM. The V gene lost 6 bases and the J gene lost 1 base, with 5 bases spanning the gap. Here the CDR3 DNA reads TGTGCCAGCAGCCCAGGCACAGATACGCAGTATTTT. Its translation: CASSPGTDTQYF.

The rearrangement joins TRBV25-1 to TRBJ1-2, with D hard to call. The ends were cut back, 8 bases at V and 5 bases at J, with 12 bases in the middle. This CDR3 is built from 12 residues. The V gene's germline CDR1 is MGHDK and CDR2 SYGVNS. The CDR3 DNA reads TGTGCCAGCTCCGACTCCGGTTATGGCTACACCTTC. Protein: CASSDSGYGYTF.